This T cell receptor (beta chain) emerged from a study of yellow fever vaccine responses in identical twins. General study findings and limits: Reportedly, the T cell response mounted by twins to vaccine seemed partly convergent, partly personalized.

Trimming removed 2 bases at V and 3 bases at J, with 10 bases between. The V gene's germline CDR1 is LNHNV and CDR2 YYDKDF (reference sequence). The CDR3 has 14 amino acids. A note on this clonotype: Its antigen remains unidentified.

TCRdb reanalysed the RT-PCR reads using MiXCR and keeps one entry per CDR3 protein. The repertoire consists of roughly 950 distinct CDR3 sequences, with around 84% occurring once and the leading ten covering 6% to 7.5%. Sequencing was performed on T cells from blood (PBMCs), unsorted or a sorted subset (not recorded which), taken before or after yellow fever vaccination (not recorded which). This clonotype was obtained from a woman between 18 and 30 years old who received the yellow fever vaccine. The rearrangement joins TRBV15 to TRBJ1-2; D may be TRBD1 (5 bases). CDR3 nucleotides: TGTGCCACCAGCAGACTAGGGGAGGACTATGGCTACACCTTC. This sequence encodes CATSRLGEDYGYTF.